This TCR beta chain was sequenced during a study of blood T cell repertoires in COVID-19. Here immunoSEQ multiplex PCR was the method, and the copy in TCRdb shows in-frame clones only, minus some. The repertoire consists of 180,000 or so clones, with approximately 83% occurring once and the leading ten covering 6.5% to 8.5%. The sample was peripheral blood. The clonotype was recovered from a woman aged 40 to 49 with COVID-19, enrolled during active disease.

CDR3 coding DNA: TGTGCCACCAGCAGAGCCCGGCAGGGCCCGAACACTGAAGCTTTCTTT. Amino acids: CATSRARQGPNTEAFF. The V gene is TRBV15, the J gene TRBJ1-1; maybe TRBD1 (5 bases). The V end lost 1 base, the J end lost 1 base, and 13 bases lay between the germline ends. Germline V CDR1 and CDR2: LNHNV, YYDKDF (reference sequence). The CDR3 is 16 amino acids.